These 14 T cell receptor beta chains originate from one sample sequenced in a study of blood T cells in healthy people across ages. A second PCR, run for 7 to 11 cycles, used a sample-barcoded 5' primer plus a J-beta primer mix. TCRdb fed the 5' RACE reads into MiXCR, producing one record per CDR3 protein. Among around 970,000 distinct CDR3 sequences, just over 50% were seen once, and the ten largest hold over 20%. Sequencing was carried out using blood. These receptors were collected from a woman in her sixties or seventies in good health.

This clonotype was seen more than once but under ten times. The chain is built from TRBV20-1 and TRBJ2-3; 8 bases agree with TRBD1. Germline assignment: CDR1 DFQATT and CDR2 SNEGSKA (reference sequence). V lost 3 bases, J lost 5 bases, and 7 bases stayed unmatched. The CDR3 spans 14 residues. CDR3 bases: TGCAGTGCTAGTAACAGGGGGATCTTAGATACGCAGTATTTT. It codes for CSASNRGILDTQYF.

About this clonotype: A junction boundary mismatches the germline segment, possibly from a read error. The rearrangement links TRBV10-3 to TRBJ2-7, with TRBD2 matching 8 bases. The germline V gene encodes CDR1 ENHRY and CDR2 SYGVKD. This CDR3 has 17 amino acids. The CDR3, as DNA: TGTGCCGTCAGTGAGCCCGACGCGGGGGGCGTACTTCACGAGCAGTACTTC. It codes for CAVSEPDAGGVLHEQYF.

The CDR3, as DNA: TGTACCAGCAGCTTAGCTCGGGGCACTGGGGCCAACGTCCTGACTTTC. Translating it yields CTSSLARGTGANVLTF. The chain employs TRBV7-2 and TRBJ2-6, with D perhaps given as TRBD1 or TRBD2 (5 bases each). V lost 0 bases and J 2 bases, leaving 8 bases between the germline ends. Germline CDR1 is SGHTA and CDR2 is FQGNSA. The CDR3 length is 16 residues.

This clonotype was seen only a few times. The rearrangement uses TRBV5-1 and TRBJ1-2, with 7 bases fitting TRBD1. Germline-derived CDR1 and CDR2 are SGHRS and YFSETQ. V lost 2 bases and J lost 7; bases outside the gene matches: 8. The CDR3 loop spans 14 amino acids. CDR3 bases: TGCGCCAGCAGCTTCGAGGGGGCCTCTCTTGGCTACACCTTC. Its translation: CASSFEGASLGYTF.

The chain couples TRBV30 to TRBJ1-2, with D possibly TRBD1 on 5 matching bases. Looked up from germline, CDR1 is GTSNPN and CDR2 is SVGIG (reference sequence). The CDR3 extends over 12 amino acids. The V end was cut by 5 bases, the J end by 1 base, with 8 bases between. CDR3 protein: CAWSRVNYGYTF. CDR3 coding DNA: TGTGCCTGGTCCAGGGTTAACTATGGCTACACCTTC.

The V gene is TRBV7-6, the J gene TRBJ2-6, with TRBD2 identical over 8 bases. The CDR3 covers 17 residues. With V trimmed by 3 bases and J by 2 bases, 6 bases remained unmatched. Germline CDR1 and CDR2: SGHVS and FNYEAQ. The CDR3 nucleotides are TGTGCCAGCAGCTTCAGCGGGAGTATTGCTGGGGCCAACGTCCTGACTTTC. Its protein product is CASSFSGSIAGANVLTF.

In DNA, the CDR3 is TGTGCCAGCAGTCCCACTGCGGGAGGGCACAGTGAGCAGTACTTC. Translating gives CASSPTAGGHSEQYF. The chain combines TRBV27 with TRBJ2-7; 9 bases are a match to TRBD2. Germline V gene sequence: CDR1 MNHEY, CDR2 SMNVEV (reference sequence). The CDR3 has 15 residues. V shed 5 bases, J shed 7 bases, and the junction held 12 bases outside the gene matches.

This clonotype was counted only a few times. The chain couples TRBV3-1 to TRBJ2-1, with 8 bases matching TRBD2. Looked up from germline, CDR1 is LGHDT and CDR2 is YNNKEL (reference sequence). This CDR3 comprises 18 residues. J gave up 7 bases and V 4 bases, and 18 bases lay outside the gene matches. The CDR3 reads CASSRDSEAGVNLNEQFF. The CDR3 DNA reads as TGTGCCAGCAGCCGAGATTCTGAAGCGGGAGTAAATTTGAATGAGCAGTTCTTC.

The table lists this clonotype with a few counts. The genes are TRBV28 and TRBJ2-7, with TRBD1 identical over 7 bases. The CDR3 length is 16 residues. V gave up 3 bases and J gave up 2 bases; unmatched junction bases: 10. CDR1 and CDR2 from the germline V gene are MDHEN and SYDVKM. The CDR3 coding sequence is TGTGCCAGCAGTTTTACAGGGGCAGGCCTTACCTACGAGCAGTACTTC. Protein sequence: CASSFTGAGLTYEQYF.

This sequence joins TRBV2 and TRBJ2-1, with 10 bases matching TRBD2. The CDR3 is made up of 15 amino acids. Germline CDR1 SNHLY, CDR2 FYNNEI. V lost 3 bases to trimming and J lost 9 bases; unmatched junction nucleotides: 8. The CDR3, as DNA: TGTGCCAGCAGTGATGGTCTAGCGGGAGTCGGTGAGCAGTTCTTC. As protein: CASSDGLAGVGEQFF.

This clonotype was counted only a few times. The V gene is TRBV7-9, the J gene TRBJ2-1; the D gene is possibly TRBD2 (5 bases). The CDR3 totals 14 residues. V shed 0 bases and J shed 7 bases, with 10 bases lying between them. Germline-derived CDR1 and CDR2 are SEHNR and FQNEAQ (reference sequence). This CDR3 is CASSLAGSRNEQFF. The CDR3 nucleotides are TGTGCCAGCAGCTTAGCGGGGAGTCGAAATGAGCAGTTCTTC.

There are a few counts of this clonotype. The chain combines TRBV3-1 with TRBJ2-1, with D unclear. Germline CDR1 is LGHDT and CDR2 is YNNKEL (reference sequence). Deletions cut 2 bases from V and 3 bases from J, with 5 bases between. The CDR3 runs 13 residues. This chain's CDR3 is CASSQSRYNEQFF. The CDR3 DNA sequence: TGTGCCAGCAGCCAAAGCCGCTACAATGAGCAGTTCTTC.

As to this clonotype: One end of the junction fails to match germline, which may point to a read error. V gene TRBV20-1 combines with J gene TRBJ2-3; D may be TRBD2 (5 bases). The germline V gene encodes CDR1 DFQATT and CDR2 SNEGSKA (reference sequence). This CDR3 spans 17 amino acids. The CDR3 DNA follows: TGCAGTGCCATCAAACCCCCGTTAGGCCCTAGCACGGATACGCAGTATTTT. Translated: CSAIKPPLGPSTDTQYF.

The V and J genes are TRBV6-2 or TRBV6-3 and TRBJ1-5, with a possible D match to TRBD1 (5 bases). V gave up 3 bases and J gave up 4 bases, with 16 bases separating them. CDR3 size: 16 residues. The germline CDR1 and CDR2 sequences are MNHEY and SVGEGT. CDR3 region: CASSYSPGIWNQPQHF. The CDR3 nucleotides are TGTGCCAGCAGTTATTCCCCAGGGATCTGGAATCAGCCCCAGCATTTT.